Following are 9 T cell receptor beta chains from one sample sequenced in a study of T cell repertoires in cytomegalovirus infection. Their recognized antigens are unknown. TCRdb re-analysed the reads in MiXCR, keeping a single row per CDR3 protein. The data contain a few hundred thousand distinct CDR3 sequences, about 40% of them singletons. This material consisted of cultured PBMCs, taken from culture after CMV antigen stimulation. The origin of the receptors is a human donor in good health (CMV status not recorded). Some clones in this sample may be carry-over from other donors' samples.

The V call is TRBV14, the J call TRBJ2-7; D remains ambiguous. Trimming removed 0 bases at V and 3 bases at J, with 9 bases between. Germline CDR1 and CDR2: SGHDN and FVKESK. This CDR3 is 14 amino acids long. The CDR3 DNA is TGTGCCAGCAGCCAAGATTGGCTACTCTACGAGCAGTACTTC. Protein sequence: CASSQDWLLYEQYF.

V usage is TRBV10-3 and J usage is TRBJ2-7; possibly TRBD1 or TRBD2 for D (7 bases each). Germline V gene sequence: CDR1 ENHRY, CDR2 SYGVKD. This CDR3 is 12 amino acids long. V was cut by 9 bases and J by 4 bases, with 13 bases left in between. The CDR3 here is CAINRGGYEQYF. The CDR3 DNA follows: TGTGCCATAAACAGGGGAGGGTACGAGCAGTACTTC.

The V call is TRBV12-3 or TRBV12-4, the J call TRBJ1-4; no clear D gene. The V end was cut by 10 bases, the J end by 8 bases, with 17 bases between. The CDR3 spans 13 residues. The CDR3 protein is CATSDTLGEKLFF. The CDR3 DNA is TGTGCCACCAGCGACACCCTCGGGGAAAAACTGTTTTTT.

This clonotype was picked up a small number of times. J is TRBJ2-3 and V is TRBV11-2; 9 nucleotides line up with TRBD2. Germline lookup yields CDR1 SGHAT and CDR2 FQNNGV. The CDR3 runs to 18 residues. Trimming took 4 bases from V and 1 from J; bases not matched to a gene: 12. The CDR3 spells CASSSSRLAEFGTDTQYF. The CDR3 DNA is TGTGCCAGCAGCTCCTCCAGACTAGCGGAATTCGGCACAGATACGCAGTATTTT.

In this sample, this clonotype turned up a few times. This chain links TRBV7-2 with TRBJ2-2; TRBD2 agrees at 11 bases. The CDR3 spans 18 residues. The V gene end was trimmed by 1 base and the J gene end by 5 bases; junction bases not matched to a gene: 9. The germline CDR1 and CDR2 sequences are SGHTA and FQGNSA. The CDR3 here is CASSLVGGLAVLTGELFF. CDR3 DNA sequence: TGTGCCAGCAGCTTAGTTGGGGGACTAGCGGTTTTAACCGGGGAGCTGTTTTTT.

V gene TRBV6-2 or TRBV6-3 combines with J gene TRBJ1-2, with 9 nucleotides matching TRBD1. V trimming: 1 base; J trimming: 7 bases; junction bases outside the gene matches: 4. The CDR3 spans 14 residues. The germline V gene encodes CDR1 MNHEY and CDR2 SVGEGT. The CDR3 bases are TGTGCCAGCAGTTACTTGAGGACAGGGGTTGGCTACACCTTC. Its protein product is CASSYLRTGVGYTF.

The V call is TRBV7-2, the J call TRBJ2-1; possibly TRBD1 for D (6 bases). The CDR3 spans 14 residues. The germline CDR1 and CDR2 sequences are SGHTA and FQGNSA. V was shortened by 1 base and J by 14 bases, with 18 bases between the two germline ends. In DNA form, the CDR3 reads TGTGCCAGCAGCTTAGAAAGCAGGGCAGGGGTGAAGTTCTTC. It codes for CASSLESRAGVKFF.

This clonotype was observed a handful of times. This CDR3 is CASSLGRGGSSREQYF. DNA of the CDR3: TGTGCCAGCAGTTTGGGGCGGGGGGGCTCGAGTCGGGAGCAGTACTTC. The rearrangement uses TRBV28 and TRBJ2-7; TRBD2 agrees at 9 bases. V dropped 3 bases and J dropped 7; count of bases not matched to a gene: 13. Looked up from germline, CDR1 is MDHEN and CDR2 is SYDVKM. The CDR3 spans 16 residues.

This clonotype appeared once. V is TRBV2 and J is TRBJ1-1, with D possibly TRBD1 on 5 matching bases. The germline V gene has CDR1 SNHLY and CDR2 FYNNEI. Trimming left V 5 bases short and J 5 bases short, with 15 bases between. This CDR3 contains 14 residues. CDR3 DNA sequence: TGTGCCAGCAGTCCTCAGACAGTGGCGACTGAAGCTTTCTTT. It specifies CASSPQTVATEAFF.